The subject of this entry is one T cell receptor (beta chain). These data come from a study of CD8+CD57+ T cells in acquired aplastic anemia. The authors sequenced patients whose flow cytometry had shown CD8+CD57+ cell expansion. Blood samples were obtained from patients who had received no prior therapy. The V gene lost 2 bases and the J gene lost 3 bases, with 15 bases spanning the gap. The CDR3 spans 16 residues. Germline assignment: CDR1 SGHTA and CDR2 FQGNSA. Researchers used genomic DNA as the template to profile TCR beta VDJ and CDR3. TCRdb re-called the reads with MiXCR, one entry per CDR3 protein. The sample lists around 200,000 distinct CDR3 sequences, over 55% occurring once.

The receptor was isolated from a human donor with aplastic anemia. Material for sequencing was sorted CD4+, CD8+, or CD8+CD57+ T cells (not recorded which) from PBMCs. The chain links TRBV7-2 to TRBJ2-3; D perhaps matches TRBD1 (6 bases). The CDR3 is CASSLWAKTGTDTQYF. As DNA, the CDR3 is TGTGCCAGCAGCTTATGGGCTAAGACAGGTACAGATACGCAGTATTTT.